A selection of T cell receptor beta chains follows, all from one sample in a study of shared clonotypes between healthy human individuals. Only in-frame clones appear in the TCRdb table, and some are missing; sequencing was by immunoSEQ multiplex PCR. The sample contains hundreds of thousands of clones, 95% to 98% of which appear only once. The sample consisted of naive CD8+ T cells sorted from blood. The receptors were gathered from a man aged 25 to 40 in good health. Each CDR3 is given with its conserved first and last residue. The D gene is left open where the match is weak.

d_call,v_call,cdr3_aa
TRBD2,TRBV5-5,CASSLWLAGDYEQYF
NA,TRBV10-2,CASSDTSSSTDTQYF
NA,TRBV10-3,CAIGGNRDKGVHEQYF
NA,TRBV7-6,CASSLESGQETQYF
NA,TRBV10-3,CAISESRTLTDTQYF
TRBD1,TRBV5-6,CASRYGQGADTQYF
NA,TRBV6-1,CASSDPFGTRLNEKLFF
NA,TRBV4-3,CASSQDKQGYGYTF
TRBD2,TRBV15,CATSRALAGETQYF
NA,TRBV28,CASSFVGGAYNEQFF
NA,TRBV19,CASKMGLGEYYGYTF
NA,TRBV27,CASSLSRGHEQYF
TRBD2,TRBV25-1,CASSDRRGANTGELFF
TRBD1,TRBV9,CASSGGQGQANQPQHF
TRBD1,TRBV28,CASTRQGRRTEAFF
TRBD1,TRBV9,CASSDGTGLTNEKLFF
NA,TRBV28,CASSFGSDTQYF
NA,TRBV27,CASSLLSVTGANVLTF
NA,TRBV2,CASSERFSYNEQFF
NA,TRBV27,CASSNKLGLGDTQYF
TRBD2,TRBV28,CASRGRTTNEQFF
NA,TRBV9,CASSVDGVRGNTIYF
NA,TRBV14,CASSQGGPGGGLVRYEQYF
NA,TRBV29-1,CSVLIAVSSYNEQFF
NA,TRBV4-1,CASRHSPGMPNTEAFF
NA,TRBV9,CASTKMGEKDNEQFF
NA,TRBV18,CASSPPRGATGELFF